This passage covers 30 T cell receptor beta chains from one sample sequenced in a study of a mutant IDH1 vaccine in newly diagnosed glioma. The time point: baseline, week 1 (first vaccination visit). Indicated treatment: pre-vaccination baseline after standard-of-care therapy. Data came from immunoSEQ multiplex PCR; TCRdb stores just in-frame clones and leaves some out. Of 85,000 to 100,000 clones listed, 83% are singletons. The sample here was PBMCs, taken from a glioma patient treated with radiotherapy, temozolomide or both. All receptors derive from a woman between 50 and 59 years old with glioma.

The chain recombines TRBV5-1 with TRBJ1-3; 8 nucleotides agree with TRBD1. The V segment lost 0 bases and the J segment 7 bases; nucleotides outside the gene matches: 3. The germline V gene has CDR1 SGHRS and CDR2 YFSETQ. This CDR3 region has 14 residues. CDR3 sequence: CASSLGQGFNTIYF. The CDR3, as DNA: TGCGCCAGCAGCTTGGGACAGGGGTTCAACACCATATATTTT. Variable domain in full (rest from reference TRBV5-1 and TRBJ1-3): KAGVTQTPRYLIKTRGQQVTLSCSPISGHRSVSWYQQTPGQGLQFLFEYFSETQRNKGNFPGRFSGRQFSNSRSEMNVSTLELGDSALYLCASSLGQGFNTIYFGEGSWLTVV.

V usage is TRBV19 and J usage is TRBJ2-1, with D perhaps being TRBD1 or TRBD2 (5 bases each). The CDR3 runs 16 residues. V lost 3 bases and J lost 4, with 16 bases in between. The germline V gene has CDR1 LNHDA and CDR2 SQIVND (reference sequence). The CDR3 here is CASSIIGAAVYNEQFF. CDR3 bases: TGTGCCAGTAGTATCATCGGGGCGGCTGTTTACAATGAGCAGTTCTTC.

This rearrangement joins TRBV6-5 to TRBJ2-1; the match to TRBD2 covers 7 bases. This CDR3 is 15 amino acids long. CDR1 is MNHEY and CDR2 is SVGAGI in the germline V gene. Germline trimming cut 7 bases from V and 7 bases from J; bases unmatched to any gene: 13. The CDR3 here is CASKLGGIPFNEQFF. CDR3 sequence (DNA): TGTGCCAGCAAGTTGGGGGGGATCCCTTTTAATGAGCAGTTCTTC.

The chain is built from TRBV6-6 and TRBJ2-3; D is unresolved. This CDR3 has 15 amino acids. V dropped 2 bases and J dropped 6 bases, with 15 bases sitting between them. Per germline, CDR1 MNHNY and CDR2 SVGAGI (reference sequence). The CDR3: CASSYETPFMDTQYF. CDR3 in DNA: TGTGCCAGCAGTTACGAAACCCCTTTCATGGATACGCAGTATTTT.

The genes are TRBV19 and TRBJ2-5; D possibly corresponds to TRBD1 (8 bases). Germline V gives CDR1 LNHDA, CDR2 SQIVND (reference sequence). The V end was cut by 5 bases, the J end by 5 bases, with 12 bases between. The CDR3 consists of 13 residues. The CDR3 protein is CASSAQGGETQYF. CDR3 in DNA: TGTGCCAGTAGTGCACAGGGGGGGGAGACCCAGTACTTC.

The chain carries TRBV5-4 and TRBJ1-1, with D possibly being TRBD1 (6 bases). The CDR3 runs 13 residues. Germline assignment: CDR1 SGHNT and CDR2 YYREEE (reference sequence). The ends were cut back, 3 bases at V and 2 bases at J, with 8 bases in the middle. The CDR3 nucleotides are TGTGCCAGCAGCTCACAGGGAAACACTGAAGCTTTCTTT. This gives the protein CASSSQGNTEAFF.

This rearrangement joins TRBV7-2 to TRBJ2-7, with 7 bases matching TRBD2. Germline V gene data show CDR1 as SGHTA and CDR2 as FQGNSA. The CDR3 has 15 amino acids. The junction had 4 bases not matched to a gene; V was cut back by 0 bases and J by 2 bases. CDR3: CASSLATSLAYEQYF. Written as DNA, the CDR3 is TGTGCCAGCAGCTTAGCGACTAGCCTGGCCTACGAGCAGTACTTC. Drawing the rest from reference TRBV7-2 and TRBJ2-7, the complete variable domain is GAGVSQSPSNKVTEKGKDVELRCDPISGHTALYWYRQSLGQGLEFLIYFQGNSAPDKSGLPSDRFSAERTGGSVSTLTIQRTQQEDSAVYLCASSLATSLAYEQYFGPGTRLTVT.

The rearrangement joins TRBV5-1 to TRBJ2-7; D is ambiguous. Germline V gene data show CDR1 as SGHRS and CDR2 as YFSETQ. V lost 3 bases to trimming and J lost 2 bases, with 9 bases between them. The CDR3 runs to 13 residues. CDR3 amino acids: CASSYGDTYEQYF. For the CDR3, the DNA is TGCGCCAGCAGCTACGGAGATACCTACGAGCAGTACTTC.

V usage is TRBV6-6 and J usage is TRBJ1-5; TRBD1 matches 9 bases. There are 14 residues in the CDR3. The V gene end was trimmed by 7 bases and the J gene end by 7 bases; junction bases not matched to a gene: 8. From germline, CDR1 is MNHNY and CDR2 SVGAGI (reference sequence). The CDR3 sequence: CASKDRGEGQPQHF. DNA for the CDR3: TGTGCCAGCAAGGACAGGGGAGAAGGGCAGCCCCAGCATTTT.

The chain employs TRBV25-1 and TRBJ2-5; tentatively, D is TRBD2 (6 bases). The CDR3 totals 15 residues. CDR1 MGHDK and CDR2 SYGVNS come from the germline V gene. V lost 5 bases and J lost 1, with 14 bases in between. The CDR3 DNA follows: TGTGCCAGCAGTCATGGAGGGACGAGCCAAGAGACCCAGTACTTC. The encoded protein is CASSHGGTSQETQYF.

This clone showed up just a few times. The CDR3 spells CSVGGTGGREKLFF. As DNA, the CDR3 is TGCAGCGTTGGGGGGACGGGAGGTCGTGAAAAACTGTTTTTT. The chain joins TRBV29-1 to TRBJ1-4; D perhaps matches TRBD1 (5 bases). The CDR3 extends over 14 amino acids. CDR1 SQVTM and CDR2 ANQGSEA come from the germline V gene. Trimming pared 4 bases from V and 7 bases from J, leaving 16 bases between.

This clone was counted once. The same CDR3 can be traced to other DNA sequences in this sample. The V and J genes are TRBV5-1 and TRBJ1-4; D is unclear. This CDR3 is built from 16 residues. Germline loops: CDR1 SGHRS, CDR2 YFSETQ. The germline V and J ends were trimmed by 0 bases and 0 bases, with 9 bases remaining between them. CDR3 residues: CASSLGQLATNEKLFF. CDR3 nucleotides: TGCGCCAGCAGCTTGGGCCAGCTGGCAACTAATGAAAAACTGTTTTTT.

The V and J genes are TRBV25-1 and TRBJ2-3, with 9 positions matching TRBD1. This CDR3 has 15 residues. V dropped 5 bases and J dropped 3; count of bases not matched to a gene: 6. Germline-derived CDR1 and CDR2 are MGHDK and SYGVNS. CDR3: CASSPNRGRTDTQYF. The CDR3 coding sequence is TGTGCCAGCAGTCCAAACAGGGGGCGGACAGATACGCAGTATTTT. The full variable domain, rest sourced from reference TRBV25-1 and TRBJ2-3, is EADIYQTPRYLVIGTGKKITLECSQTMGHDKMYWYQQDPGMELHLIHYSYGVNSTEKGDLSSESTVSRIRTEHFPLTLESARPSHTSQYLCASSPNRGRTDTQYFGPGTRLTVL.

The chain uses TRBV5-6 and TRBJ2-1, with D perhaps matching TRBD1 or TRBD2 (5 bases each). Trimming removed 0 bases from V and 13 bases from J, with 11 bases in between. CDR3 length: 12 residues. Germline loops: CDR1 SGHDT, CDR2 YYEEEE. CDR3 DNA sequence: TGTGCCAGCAGCTTGGCGGGACCCCATCAGTTCTTC. Its protein is CASSLAGPHQFF. The variable domain in full, with the rest retrieved from reference TRBV5-6 and TRBJ2-1, is DAGVTQSPTHLIKTRGQQVTLRCSPKSGHDTVSWYQQALGQGPQFIFQYYEEEERQRGNFPDRFSGHQFPNYSSELNVNALLLGDSALYLCASSLAGPHQFFGPGTRLTVL.

The V call is TRBV19, the J call TRBJ1-2; D is ambiguous. The CDR3 contains 15 residues. CDR1 is LNHDA and CDR2 is SQIVND in the germline V gene (reference sequence). V dropped 0 bases and J dropped 5 bases, with 13 bases sitting between them. CDR3 bases: TGTGCCAGTAGTATAGATCGCTTCCAGTTTTATGGCTACACCTTC. Translated: CASSIDRFQFYGYTF.

This sequence joins TRBV19 and TRBJ1-2; D ambiguous. The CDR3 is made up of 13 amino acids. Trimming pared 5 bases from V and 2 bases from J, leaving 9 bases between. From germline, CDR1 is LNHDA and CDR2 SQIVND (reference sequence). The CDR3, as DNA: TGTGCCAGTAGTCCGGGCCTGAACTATGGCTACACCTTC. Its protein product is CASSPGLNYGYTF.

The chain links TRBV27 to TRBJ2-7; the D gene could be TRBD1 or TRBD2 (5 bases each). Germline V lookup: CDR1 MNHEY, CDR2 SMNVEV (reference sequence). Trimming shortened V by 5 bases and J by 6 bases, and 11 bases separated the two germline ends. The CDR3 spans 12 residues. The CDR3 sequence: CASSPWDGEQYF. The CDR3 DNA follows: TGTGCCAGCAGTCCCTGGGACGGCGAGCAGTACTTC.

V gene TRBV18 combines with J gene TRBJ1-1, with D uncertain. The CDR3 is 14 amino acids. Germline V CDR1 and CDR2: KGHSH, LQKENI. The ends were cut back, 2 bases at V and 0 bases at J, with 7 bases in the middle. CDR3 in DNA: TGTGCCAGCTCACCATCGGCCGTGAACACTGAAGCTTTCTTT. It codes for CASSPSAVNTEAFF.

The chain recombines TRBV15 with TRBJ2-7; TRBD2 matches at 7 bases. Germline trimming cut 6 bases from V and 3 bases from J; bases unmatched to any gene: 8. This CDR3 contains 14 residues. Germline-derived CDR1 and CDR2 are LNHNV and YYDKDF (reference sequence). This CDR3 is CATSAGDRLYEQYF. The CDR3 coding sequence is TGTGCCACCAGTGCGGGGGACCGACTCTACGAGCAGTACTTC.

The chain carries TRBV29-1 and TRBJ1-4; no clear D. The CDR3 runs to 13 residues. The ends were cut back, 7 bases at V and 7 bases at J, with 16 bases in the middle. CDR1 SQVTM and CDR2 ANQGSEA come from the germline V gene. In DNA form, the CDR3 reads TGCAGCGCTCAAAGGGTAATAGGTGAAAAACTGTTTTTT. The encoded protein is CSAQRVIGEKLFF.

This clone occurred a few times. The V call is TRBV30, the J call TRBJ2-5; D is ambiguous. The ends were cut back, 5 bases at V and 2 bases at J, with 3 bases in the middle. Germline V gene lookup returns CDR1 GTSNPN and CDR2 SVGIG (reference sequence). This CDR3 region has 10 residues. The CDR3 loop reads CAWGQETQYF. DNA for the CDR3: TGTGCCTGGGGTCAAGAGACCCAGTACTTC.

V usage is TRBV5-1 and J usage is TRBJ1-6; D unclear. Trimming pared 2 bases from V and 0 bases from J, leaving 9 bases between. This CDR3 region has 16 residues. Germline lookup yields CDR1 SGHRS and CDR2 YFSETQ. The CDR3 DNA is TGCGCCAGCAGCTTTTTCAGTCGCTCCTATAATTCACCCCTCCACTTT. Its translation: CASSFFSRSYNSPLHF.

This chain connects TRBV4-1 to TRBJ2-1; possibly TRBD2 for D (6 bases). Germline CDR1 MGHRA, CDR2 YSYEKL. The CDR3 runs 16 residues. V shed 1 base and J shed 0 bases, with 10 bases lying between them. CDR3 loop: CASSQGRGSSYNEQFF. Written as DNA, the CDR3 is TGCGCCAGCAGCCAAGGCCGGGGGAGCTCCTACAATGAGCAGTTCTTC.

The CDR3 loop is CASRWGLAGLKETQYF. The CDR3 region has the DNA TGTGCCAGCAGATGGGGACTAGCGGGACTAAAAGAGACCCAGTACTTC. The gene calls are TRBV5-6 and TRBJ2-5, with TRBD2 matching over 13 bases. Germline CDR1 is SGHDT and CDR2 is YYEEEE. The CDR3 has 16 amino acids. The ends lost 5 bases at V and 3 bases at J; junction bases unmatched: 7.

The rearrangement joins TRBV5-1 to TRBJ1-1; D not resolved. V lost 2 bases and J lost 3, with 14 bases in between. CDR3 length: 15 residues. CDR1 SGHRS and CDR2 YFSETQ come from the germline V gene. The DNA for the CDR3 is TGCGCCAGCAGCTTTGGAGGTCTAGAGGACACTGAAGCTTTCTTT. Its protein is CASSFGGLEDTEAFF.

The CDR3 protein is CASSPMGTNYGYTF. CDR3 sequence (DNA): TGCGCCAGCAGCCCCATGGGGACCAACTATGGCTACACCTTC. The V call is TRBV5-1, the J call TRBJ1-2, with D possibly matching TRBD1 (5 bases). CDR3 size: 14 residues. Germline values: CDR1 SGHRS, CDR2 YFSETQ. Trimming took 4 bases from V and 2 from J, leaving 12 bases between them.

The chain carries TRBV10-3 and TRBJ2-7, with a weak D call TRBD1 (5 bases). Looked up from germline, CDR1 is ENHRY and CDR2 is SYGVKD. This CDR3 region has 12 residues. V was pared by 10 bases and J by 7 bases, with 17 bases between. CDR3 protein: CATFAGQGEQYF. The CDR3 DNA reads as TGTGCCACCTTTGCCGGGCAGGGAGAGCAGTACTTC.

The gene calls are TRBV5-4 and TRBJ2-5, with TRBD2 matching over 9 bases. After removal of 3 bases from V and 0 bases from J, the junction contained 6 bases not matched to a gene. Per germline, CDR1 SGHNT and CDR2 YYREEE (reference sequence). This CDR3 is built from 16 residues. CDR3 nucleotides: TGTGCCAGCAGCTCGGGGAGCGGGAGGTACCAAGAGACCCAGTACTTC. Protein: CASSSGSGRYQETQYF.

The rearrangement links TRBV5-6 to TRBJ1-6; D not certain. Trimming took off 2 bases at V and 0 bases at J, with 12 bases between the two ends. CDR3 length equals 17 residues. CDR1 SGHDT and CDR2 YYEEEE come from the germline V gene. CDR3 region: CASSFNPQISYNSPLHF. The CDR3, as DNA: TGTGCCAGCAGCTTTAATCCACAGATCTCCTATAATTCACCCCTCCACTTT.

The J gene is TRBJ1-3, the V gene TRBV7-9, with no clear D. Trimming removed 3 bases from V and 0 bases from J, with 9 bases in between. The CDR3 totals 15 residues. Germline loops: CDR1 SEHNR, CDR2 FQNEAQ (reference sequence). In DNA, the CDR3 is TGTGCCAGCAGCTTTTTGACGGCCTCTGGAAACACCATATATTTT. Its translation: CASSFLTASGNTIYF.